The 17 T cell receptor beta chains presented below share a single source sample, sequenced in a study of blood T cell repertoires in COVID-19. Repertoires were generated with immunoSEQ multiplex PCR, while TCRdb's copy carries only in-frame clones and drops some. The table lists around 450,000 clones, about 85% of them singletons, with roughly 0.7% in the top ten. Sequencing was carried out using PBMCs or T cells enriched from blood (not recorded which). The receptor set was obtained from a woman younger than 35 who had recovered from COVID-19.

The chain combines TRBV28 with TRBJ2-6; the match to TRBD1 covers 9 bases. Germline V lookup: CDR1 MDHEN, CDR2 SYDVKM. The CDR3 totals 16 residues. V lost 5 bases, J lost 0 bases, and 2 bases stayed unmatched. Here the CDR3 DNA reads TGTGCCAGCAGTGACAGGGGGGACTCTGGGGCCAACGTCCTGACTTTC. This sequence encodes CASSDRGDSGANVLTF.

The genes are TRBV28 and TRBJ1-2; tentatively, D is TRBD1 (5 bases). Germline CDR1 reads MDHEN; CDR2 reads SYDVKM. The CDR3 contains 12 residues. The ends were cut back, 3 bases at V and 8 bases at J, with 10 bases in the middle. The CDR3 nucleotides read TGTGCCAGCAGTTTTTCGGGGGGAGGCTACACCTTC. This codes for CASSFSGGGYTF.

This clone showed up just a few times. This rearrangement joins TRBV19 to TRBJ1-1; D uncertain. V was trimmed by 3 bases and J by 3 bases, leaving 8 bases between them. The V gene's germline CDR1 is LNHDA and CDR2 SQIVND (reference sequence). This CDR3 is 13 amino acids long. DNA of the CDR3: TGTGCCAGTAGTATTCTGTCCTACACTGAAGCTTTCTTT. It is translated as CASSILSYTEAFF.

The chain recombines TRBV5-6 with TRBJ1-5; 8 bases fit TRBD1. Germline CDR1 and CDR2: SGHDT and YYEEEE. With V trimmed by 4 bases and J by 0 bases, 9 bases remained unmatched. There are 17 residues in the CDR3. Here the CDR3 DNA reads TGTGCCAGCAGCCCCGGGACAGGCGACAGTAGCAATCAGCCCCAGCATTTT. Its translation is CASSPGTGDSSNQPQHF.

The V and J genes are TRBV29-1 and TRBJ1-1; 11 bases agree with TRBD1. After removal of 5 bases from V and 7 bases from J, the junction contained 3 bases not matched to a gene. The CDR3 sequence is 12 residues long. CDR1 and CDR2 (germline): SQVTM, ANQGSEA. The CDR3 loop is CSVYGTGGEAFF. The DNA of the CDR3 is TGCAGCGTTTATGGGACAGGGGGTGAAGCTTTCTTT.

The chain has TRBV29-1 and TRBJ1-5; D may be TRBD1 (5 bases). Germline V gene data show CDR1 as SQVTM and CDR2 as ANQGSEA. V lost 4 bases to trimming and J lost 6 bases, with 13 bases between them. This CDR3 has 13 amino acids. DNA for the CDR3: TGCAGCGTTGCTGTAGGGGTAGGTCAGCCCCAGCATTTT. This codes for CSVAVGVGQPQHF.

The chain has TRBV7-5 and TRBJ2-1; the D call in the table, TRBD2, was not verified against the DNA. TRBV7-5 is tagged as a pseudogene. The CDR3 totals 15 residues. The CDR3 nucleotides read TGCCGGAGTCCTCCCCGTGGCACATCCTACAATGAGCAGTTCTTC. Its protein is CRSPPRGTSYNEQFF.

The V call is TRBV3-1 (or the pseudogene TRBV3-2), the J call TRBJ1-2; D possibly corresponds to TRBD1 (5 bases). Germline CDR1 reads LGHDT; CDR2 reads YNNKEL (reference sequence). CDR3 length equals 16 residues. The germline V and J ends were trimmed by 2 bases and 10 bases, with 23 bases remaining between them. CDR3 DNA sequence: TGTGCCAGCAGCCAACCCGAGGGAGGCAGGGAGTCAACCTACACCTTC. Its translation: CASSQPEGGRESTYTF.

The genes are TRBV21-1 and TRBJ1-4; the table's D call, TRBD1, has no DNA check behind it. TRBV21-1 constitutes a pseudogene. The CDR3 covers 18 residues. The CDR3 loop is CASSKGENSGTDNEKLFF. As DNA, the CDR3 is TGTGCCAGCAGCAAAGGGGAAAATTCCGGGACAGATAATGAAAAACTGTTTTTT.

The chain uses TRBV11-2 and TRBJ2-3; TRBD2 matches 9 bases. Losses at the gene ends were 8 bases for V and 7 bases for J; bases not matched to a gene: 4. CDR1 SGHAT and CDR2 FQNNGV come from the germline V gene. The CDR3 runs 12 residues. In nucleotides, the CDR3 is TGTGCCAGCCGACTAGCGGAGAATACGCAGTATTTT. The encoded protein is CASRLAENTQYF.

This rearrangement joins TRBV29-1 to TRBJ1-2; D perhaps matches TRBD1 (6 bases). V gave up 6 bases and J gave up 8 bases, with 16 bases separating them. CDR1 is SQVTM and CDR2 is ANQGSEA in the germline V gene. The CDR3 has 12 residues. This CDR3 reads CSVETGIGGYTF. Written as DNA, the CDR3 is TGCAGCGTCGAAACAGGGATCGGGGGCTACACCTTC. The full variable domain, completed using reference TRBV29-1 and TRBJ1-2, is SAVISQKPSRDICQRGTSLTIQCQVDSQVTMMFWYRQQPGQSLTLIATANQGSEATYESGFVIDKFPISRPNLTFSTLTVSNMSPEDSSIYLCSVETGIGGYTFGSGTRLTVV.

The CDR3 nucleotides are TGTGCCAGCAGTACAGCTAACTATGGCTACACCTTC. Translation: CASSTANYGYTF. The rearrangement links TRBV2 to TRBJ1-2; D unclear. V shed 5 bases and J shed 0 bases, with 4 bases lying between them. Germline values: CDR1 SNHLY, CDR2 FYNNEI. The CDR3 spans 12 residues.

V is TRBV30 and J is TRBJ1-2, with a tentative D call TRBD1 (5 bases). The CDR3 loop spans 12 amino acids. Per the germline V gene, CDR1 is GTSNPN and CDR2 is SVGIG (reference sequence). Trimming removed 4 bases at V and 4 bases at J, with 10 bases between. For the CDR3, the DNA is TGTGCCTGGACAGGGCTGGGCTATGGCTACACCTTC. Translation gives CAWTGLGYGYTF.

The chain carries TRBV10-2 and TRBJ2-3, with 9 nucleotides matching TRBD2. CDR1 and CDR2 (germline): WSHSY, SAAADI. V lost 5 bases and J lost 2; bases outside the gene matches: 8. CDR3 size: 16 residues. CDR3 in DNA: TGCGCCAGCAGTAATCCAGCGGGGGGTGTCACAGATACGCAGTATTTT. It specifies CASSNPAGGVTDTQYF.

The chain employs TRBV5-1 and TRBJ2-3, with 11 bases fitting TRBD2. Germline V gene data show CDR1 as SGHRS and CDR2 as YFSETQ. The trim removed 3 bases at V and 6 bases at J, leaving 9 bases unmatched. This CDR3 contains 16 residues. The CDR3 region has the DNA TGCGCCAGCAGCTCGTTTATAGCGGGGGGGCTGGATACGCAGTATTTT. Translated, it gives CASSSFIAGGLDTQYF.

The chain couples TRBV30 to TRBJ1-2, with 9 positions matching TRBD1. CDR3 length: 11 amino acids. The germline V gene has CDR1 GTSNPN and CDR2 SVGIG (reference sequence). V gave up 7 bases and J gave up 8 bases; unmatched junction bases: 5. As DNA, the CDR3 is TGTGCCTTGACAGGGGGAACGGGCTACACCTTC. The encoded protein is CALTGGTGYTF.

This clone turned up a few times. V is TRBV3-1 (or the pseudogene TRBV3-2) and J is TRBJ1-1; D might be TRBD1 (6 bases). This CDR3 has 15 residues. Looked up from germline, CDR1 is LGHDT and CDR2 is YNNKEL (reference sequence). V lost 6 bases, J lost 4 bases, and 18 bases lay in between. CDR3 amino acids: CASSQLYREGTEAFF. The CDR3 region has the DNA TGTGCCAGCAGTCAGCTATACAGGGAAGGCACTGAAGCTTTCTTT.